This T cell receptor beta chain was recorded in a study of identical twins. Only a few counts were recorded for this clonotype. What it binds is unknown. Study results and caveats: Twins shared beta out-of-frame sequences in excess, but this excess was weaker.

TCRdb passed the 5' RACE reads through MiXCR, listing each CDR3 protein once. The sample lists around 1.7 million distinct CDR3 sequences, 32% occurring once. The TCR was taken from a newborn girl in good health. The specimen sequenced was cord blood.

CDR3 sequence: CASSEKRSYEQYF. CDR3 nucleotides: TGTGCCAGCAGTGAAAAAAGGAGCTACGAGCAGTACTTC. The chain has TRBV2 and TRBJ2-7; D gene unclear. CDR3 length: 13 amino acids. Trimming cost V 2 bases and J 3 bases, with 8 bases left between them. Germline V gives CDR1 SNHLY, CDR2 FYNNEI.